This paragraph covers one TCR beta chain sequence. The sample originates from a study of early T cells in non-severe SARS-CoV-2 infection. Trimming shortened V by 5 bases and J by 1 base, and 8 bases separated the two germline ends. This CDR3 is built from 13 residues. TCRdb analysed the 5' RACE reads with MiXCR anew, one entry per CDR3 protein. The sample holds 55,000 to 80,000 distinct CDR3 sequences, 7.5% to 9% seen once. This rearrangement joins TRBV12-3 or TRBV12-4 to TRBJ2-5; D is uncertain. The sequencing used whole blood, collected at baseline. This clonotype was sampled from an adult who was a healthcare worker with PCR-confirmed SARS-CoV-2 infection or an uninfected control (not recorded which). CDR3 nucleotides: TGTGCCAGCAGTCTCTACAGCCAAGAGACCCAGTACTTC. Amino acid sequence: CASSLYSQETQYF.